This TCR beta chain was sequenced in a study of regulatory T cells in long-lasting Graves disease. Study-level background: Those Graves' patients who were newly diagnosed had been on antithyroid drugs under 3 months. Study-wide results and caveats: TRBV28, TRBJ1-2 and TRBJ2-5 were favored in persistent disease.

Documented time point: newly diagnosed GD, antithyroid drugs for less than 3 months. PBMCs provided the RNA from which the TCR library was made. This clonotype was seen many times. What it binds is unknown. The germline V gene encodes CDR1 MNHEY and CDR2 SVGAGI. The V end was cut by 3 bases, the J end by 0 bases, with 9 bases between. The CDR3 is 14 amino acids. Both iRepertoire HTBI primers and Arm-PCR of CDR3 regions were used to build the TCR beta libraries. TCRdb ran MiXCR on the multiplex PCR reads and lists one entry per CDR3 protein. The sample has approximately 350,000 distinct CDR3 sequences, roughly 15% seen once. The same sample was also used in a study of T cells in Graves' hyperthyroidism and ophthalmopathy. As reported in that work: The blood repertoire included most of the expanded thyroid clonotypes above 0.001. Ophthalmopathy onset followed model prediction by a median approximately six months.

The sequences come from peripheral blood mononuclear cells (PBMCs), collected at new diagnosis, from a patient treated with antithyroid drugs. The sequence was obtained from a woman aged 18-29 years with Graves disease. V usage is TRBV6-5 and J usage is TRBJ2-7; D assignment may be TRBD1 or TRBD2 (6 bases each). The CDR3 is CASSYEGGSYEQYF. The CDR3 nucleotides read TGTGCCAGCAGTTATGAGGGGGGCTCCTACGAGCAGTACTTC.